These T cell receptor beta chains were read from a single sample in a study of control samples from healthy donors and cancer patients. The repertoire was sequenced with immunoSEQ multiplex PCR; TCRdb's copy has only in-frame clones and lacks some. This sample has about 220,000 clones, with 90% to 95% found just once. The source material was blood. These receptors were taken from a man aged 45 to 65 in good health. CDR3s include the opening cysteine and the closing phenylalanine or tryptophan. The D gene is left open where the match is weak. The size entry is marked missing in some rows and otherwise reads once, few, many or a size class.

D gene,J gene,V gene,clone size,CDR3 protein,CDR3 DNA
-,TRBJ2-5,TRBV3-1/TRBV3-2,once,CASSRYSHLAQETQYF,TGTGCCAGCAGCCGCTACTCCCATTTGGCGCAAGAGACCCAGTACTTC
-,TRBJ1-1,TRBV6-6,-,CASSYSLTTVNTEAFF,TGTGCCAGCAGTTACTCCTTAACGACTGTGAACACTGAAGCTTTCTTT
-,TRBJ1-5,TRBV7-2,-,CASSLFVPQPQHF,TGTGCCAGCAGCTTATTTGTCCCTCAGCCCCAGCATTTT
-,TRBJ1-3,TRBV3-1/TRBV3-2,-,CASSPAWQGNTIYF,TGTGCCAGCAGCCCCGCCTGGCAGGGAAACACCATATATTTT
TRBD2,TRBJ2-1,TRBV6-5,-,CASRTSGQQFF,TGTGCCAGCAGAACTAGCGGTCAGCAGTTCTTC
TRBD1,TRBJ1-6,TRBV6-5,-,CASSYLRQGGGSPLHF,TGTGCCAGCAGTTACTTAAGACAGGGCGGTGGTTCACCCCTCCACTTT
TRBD2,TRBJ2-7,TRBV19,-,CASSIGGGDSYEQYF,TGTGCCAGTAGTATTGGGGGGGGAGACAGCTACGAGCAGTACTTC
-,TRBJ1-1,TRBV7-2,-,CASSLEGRGSNTEAFF,TGTGCCAGCAGCTTAGAGGGAAGGGGTTCGAACACTGAAGCTTTCTTT
-,TRBJ1-1,TRBV2,-,CASRPRQGGTEAFF,TGTGCCAGCAGGCCCAGGCAGGGTGGGACTGAAGCTTTCTTT
-,TRBJ1-1,TRBV18,-,CASSPLTTWGLNTEAFF,TGTGCCAGCTCACCCCTGACAACTTGGGGATTGAACACTGAAGCTTTCTTT
TRBD2,TRBJ2-5,TRBV19,once,CASSIGTGGEETQYF,TGTGCCAGTAGTATTGGGACGGGGGGGGAAGAGACCCAGTACTTC
-,TRBJ2-2,TRBV2,-,CASRREPGELFF,TGTGCCAGCAGGAGGGAACCCGGGGAGCTGTTTTTT
-,TRBJ1-1,TRBV6-1,-,CASSEMENTEAFF,TGTGCCAGCAGTGAAATGGAGAACACTGAAGCTTTCTTT
TRBD1,TRBJ1-2,TRBV5-6,few,CASSLIRRGRDNGYTF,TGTGCCAGCAGCTTAATAAGAAGGGGGCGGGACAATGGCTACACCTTC
-,TRBJ2-5,TRBV7-2,-,CASSSTRSQETQYF,TGTGCCAGCAGCTCCACGCGGTCCCAAGAGACCCAGTACTTC
TRBD1,TRBJ1-1,TRBV5-8,-,CASSPGTGVLGAFF,TGTGCCAGCAGCCCCGGGACAGGCGTCTTGGGAGCTTTCTTT